This T cell receptor (beta chain) came from a study of blood T cell repertoires in COVID-19. The CDR3 is 13 residues long. Between the trimmed V and J ends, which lost 3 bases and 11 bases, there was a span of 14 bases. In the study's own analysis: Estimation of nucleated cell counts relied on the amplification of reference gene primers. Using immunoSEQ multiplex PCR, the repertoire was profiled, and TCRdb retains in-frame clones only, with some absent. Clone size and the V and J calls come from that table; the DNA yielded D and trimming. The repertoire includes roughly 250,000 clones, 88% of them detected once, and around 0.98% sits in the top ten.

This TCR came from a woman between 40 and 55 years old who had recovered from COVID-19. The rearrangement links TRBV12-3 or TRBV12-4 to TRBJ2-1; D uncertain. Sequencing was performed on peripheral blood. The CDR3 DNA sequence: TGTGCCAGCAGTTTGAGGAATAGGCCTCAGCAGTTCTTC. This gives the protein CASSLRNRPQQFF.